This TCR beta chain appears in the sequencing data of a study of lymphopenia after photon versus proton radiotherapy. Produced via immunoSEQ multiplex PCR; TCRdb's table is partial and in-frame only. The sample yields around 20,000 clones, under 95% seen once. Trimming removed 3 bases from V and 11 bases from J; junction bases left unmatched: 6. There are 14 residues in the CDR3. Germline lookup yields CDR1 LNHDA and CDR2 SQIVND (reference sequence). This TCR was recovered from a man aged 55-75 years with pancreatic cancer. The V gene is TRBV19, the J gene TRBJ1-6, with TRBD1 matching over 8 bases. The sample here was peripheral blood, taken from a patient treated with photon-based radiotherapy. The CDR3 nucleotides are TGTGCCAGTAGTATCCCGGGACAGGTACCACCCCTCCACTTT. Protein product: CASSIPGQVPPLHF.